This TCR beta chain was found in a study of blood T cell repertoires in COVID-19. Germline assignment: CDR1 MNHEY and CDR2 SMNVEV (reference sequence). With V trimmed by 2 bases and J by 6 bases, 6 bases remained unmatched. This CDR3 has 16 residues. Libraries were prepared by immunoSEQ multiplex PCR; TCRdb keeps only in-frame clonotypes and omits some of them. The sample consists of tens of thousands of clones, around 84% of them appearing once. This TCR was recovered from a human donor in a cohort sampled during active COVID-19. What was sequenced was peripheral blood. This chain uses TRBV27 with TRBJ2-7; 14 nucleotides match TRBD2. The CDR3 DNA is TGTGCCAGCAGTTTAATGACTAGCGGGAGGGCCCCCGAGCAGTACTTC. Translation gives CASSLMTSGRAPEQYF.